This T cell receptor (beta chain) is drawn from a study of cytomegalovirus exposure and HLA in healthy donors. Findings and caveats of the study: The presence/absence work took it that sequencing depth was about the same across donors.

Germline V gene lookup returns CDR1 GTSNPN and CDR2 SVGIG (reference sequence). The CDR3 has 16 residues. Losses at the gene ends were 4 bases for V and 2 bases for J; bases not matched to a gene: 9. PCR employed 60 Vbeta and 13 Jbeta primers. Profiling relied on immunoSEQ multiplex PCR, and the TCRdb table lists in-frame clones only, not all of them. This sample has 100,000 to 150,000 clones; roughly three quarters occur once, and the top ten carry around 1.5%. Donors were ostensibly healthy at sampling, although undocumented immune exposures were probable. Comment on this clone: Antigen specificity is unknown.

The receptor comes from a young woman in good health and CMV-seronegative. This sequence joins TRBV30 and TRBJ2-1; 9 nucleotides align to TRBD2. Sequences were obtained from PBMCs. As DNA, the CDR3 is TGTGCCTGGACCCCCCCAAGCGGGGGGCCCTACAATGAGCAGTTCTTC. This gives the protein CAWTPPSGGPYNEQFF.